This T cell receptor beta chain is from a study of T cell repertoires in cytomegalovirus infection. The study's findings and limits: Cumulative frequency (of public TCR beta family members) identified carriers of CMV plus the relevant HLA. Across the ex vivo response, the dominant clonotypes were HLA-C-restricted CMV-specific TCR beta clonotypes.

The V end lost 10 bases, the J end lost 2 bases, and 11 bases lay between the germline ends. This CDR3 has 12 residues. Germline values: CDR1 SEHNR, CDR2 FQNEAQ (reference sequence). MiXCR was run by TCRdb on the reads, yielding one entry per CDR3 protein. The sample shows tens of thousands of distinct CDR3 sequences, approximately 22% of them seen only once. In the case of this clonotype: Antigen unknown.

This sequence originates from a human donor in good health (CMV status not recorded). Some clones in this sample may be carry-over from other donors' samples. Sample: PBMCs, sequenced either directly or after in vitro stimulation (not recorded which). The chain links TRBV7-9 to TRBJ1-2, with D possibly matching TRBD1 (5 bases). This CDR3 reads CATDGANYGYTF. The CDR3 DNA reads as TGTGCCACAGACGGGGCGAACTATGGCTACACCTTC.